These T cell receptor beta chains were read from a single sample in a study of naive and memory T cell subsets. TCRdb itself ran the UMI-ligation and nested PCR reads through MiXCR, one entry per CDR3 protein. The sample carries tens of thousands of distinct CDR3 sequences, about 7.4% recorded once. The source material was skin, sampled from a tuberculin skin test site. These receptors all stem from an adult in good health. CDR3s leave out the opening cysteine and the closing phenylalanine or tryptophan.

v_gene: TRBV6-5; CDR3aa: ASSSRQGVVGAF
v_gene: TRBV5-1; CDR3aa: ASSLEGKSYGYT
v_gene: TRBV5-5; CDR3aa: ASSLELGAVKNIQY
v_gene: TRBV9; CDR3aa: ASSPTAGANVLT
v_gene: TRBV7-9; CDR3aa: ASSVPFGDTQY
v_gene: TRBV29-1; CDR3aa: SVEVNTEAF
v_gene: TRBV10-3; CDR3aa: AISRSGQGPTIVSGNTIY
v_gene: TRBV5-1; CDR3aa: ASSLDEYYGYT
v_gene: TRBV6-2/TRBV6-3; CDR3aa: ASSFFGTKNEQF
v_gene: TRBV2; CDR3aa: ASSDDPLALGEQY
v_gene: TRBV6-5; CDR3aa: ASSYSGGTGVLF
v_gene: TRBV11-2; CDR3aa: ASSLVGPKNTEAF
v_gene: TRBV19; CDR3aa: ASSIEAPSVGQGAYNEQF
v_gene: TRBV19; CDR3aa: ASGWDSGNTEAF
v_gene: TRBV6-1; CDR3aa: ASSDPTGGSYEQY
v_gene: TRBV19; CDR3aa: ASSIGTAISYEQY
v_gene: TRBV5-1; CDR3aa: ASSMAHGQPNTEAF
v_gene: TRBV3-1; CDR3aa: ASSQGPQEQF
v_gene: TRBV11-2; CDR3aa: ASSLTNTQY
v_gene: TRBV6-1; CDR3aa: ASGGGLNTEAF
v_gene: TRBV19; CDR3aa: ASSLRALKDTEAF
v_gene: TRBV5-1; CDR3aa: ASSGAGSPTGELF
v_gene: TRBV5-1; CDR3aa: ASSPSGLAGGLEQY
v_gene: TRBV11-2; CDR3aa: ASSLLRGAVGYEQY
v_gene: TRBV7-9; CDR3aa: ASSHEGSGNKETQY
v_gene: TRBV6-1; CDR3aa: ASSEGVAVSSYNEQF
v_gene: TRBV5-1; CDR3aa: ASSLDGDGYGYT
v_gene: TRBV12-3/TRBV12-4; CDR3aa: ASSLDRDRGGLGHTEAF
v_gene: TRBV5-6; CDR3aa: ASSPRAKNTGELF
v_gene: TRBV6-5; CDR3aa: ASSYPPTSGGRYNEQF
v_gene: TRBV2; CDR3aa: ASSAGASNQPQH
v_gene: TRBV12-3/TRBV12-4; CDR3aa: ASSHGNNYGYT
v_gene: TRBV5-4; CDR3aa: ASSRPRQGGEDTQY
v_gene: TRBV6-1; CDR3aa: ASSELAGGDDTQY
v_gene: TRBV12-3/TRBV12-4; CDR3aa: ASSIISNQPQH
v_gene: TRBV10-2; CDR3aa: ASSDRPELYTEAF
v_gene: TRBV3-1; CDR3aa: ASSQSSFAERGTDTQY
v_gene: TRBV19; CDR3aa: ASSIDLRMVAKNIQY
v_gene: TRBV3-1; CDR3aa: ASSLRSSGPNTEAF
v_gene: TRBV29-1; CDR3aa: SVNLAGAETQY
v_gene: TRBV7-9; CDR3aa: ASTTGGTVYEQY
v_gene: TRBV3-1; CDR3aa: ASSQRDVSRYTQY
v_gene: TRBV28; CDR3aa: ASSKQDPIAF
v_gene: TRBV12-3/TRBV12-4; CDR3aa: ASSGREGTQY
v_gene: TRBV7-2; CDR3aa: ASSLDGRPYGDT
v_gene: TRBV7-2; CDR3aa: ANSLALGRANEQF
v_gene: TRBV10-3; CDR3aa: AISGTSGGYNEQF
v_gene: TRBV29-1; CDR3aa: SVEGGMGTGNEQF
v_gene: TRBV29-1; CDR3aa: SVEGSLRGREYNEQF
v_gene: TRBV3-1; CDR3aa: ASSQGTSGGFEGTQY
v_gene: TRBV7-8; CDR3aa: ASSRSTDTQY
v_gene: TRBV6-5; CDR3aa: ASSSKYGYT